This T cell receptor beta chain comes out of a study of blood T cell repertoires in COVID-19. About the research overall: Samples of COVID-19 (acute and convalescent) were obtained from the United States, Italy and Spain. PBMCs, B-cell-depleted T cells, or T cells provided the cDNA or gDNA that made up the material.

The germline gives CDR1 KGHSH, CDR2 LQKENI. V lost 6 bases, J lost 1 base, and 12 bases lay in between. This CDR3 contains 14 residues. In the source study's methods: Estimation of nucleated cell counts relied on the amplification of reference gene primers. Assay: immunoSEQ multiplex PCR; the TCRdb copy retains only in-frame clones and omits some. The DNA was the basis for D and trimming; V, J and clone size are from that table. The sample has about 66,000 clones; approximately 79% are singletons. This chain connects TRBV18 to TRBJ1-2, with D uncertain. The receptor's source is a man in his 60s with acute or convalescent COVID-19. Sequenced sample: peripheral blood. This chain's CDR3 is CASSVLEDNYGYTF. CDR3 nucleotide sequence: TGTGCCAGCTCCGTCCTCGAGGATAACTATGGCTACACCTTC.